This T cell receptor (beta chain) originates from a study of blood T cell repertoires in COVID-19. The CDR3 length is 13 residues. Germline CDR1 is SGHTA and CDR2 is FQGNSA. Trimming shortened V by 4 bases and J by 8 bases, and 11 bases separated the two germline ends. Assay used: immunoSEQ multiplex PCR; TCRdb lists only in-frame clones, some missing. The sample yields over 350,000 clones, roughly 90% seen once. V is TRBV7-2 and J is TRBJ1-4; no definite D call. This TCR derives from a woman aged 30 to 39 with acute COVID-19. Sample: PBMCs or T cells enriched from blood (not recorded which). The CDR3 DNA is TGTGCCAGCAGCTGGATGGGGAGGGAAAAACTGTTTTTT. Amino acid sequence: CASSWMGREKLFF.